These 18 T cell receptor beta chains came from one sample sequenced in a study of cytomegalovirus exposure and HLA in healthy donors. A multiplex PCR was run with 60 Vbeta primers and 13 Jbeta primers. The method was immunoSEQ multiplex PCR; TCRdb's version includes in-frame clones alone and lacks a portion of them. Of around 120,000 clones listed, around three quarters were seen once; the top ten hold around 4.3%. Sequenced: PBMCs. The receptors originated from a man aged 25-45 years in good health and CMV-seropositive.

The V and J genes are TRBV19 and TRBJ1-5, with D maybe TRBD1 (6 bases). Germline assignment: CDR1 LNHDA and CDR2 SQIVND (reference sequence). This CDR3 contains 17 residues. Between the trimmed V and J ends, which lost 5 bases and 0 bases, there was a span of 17 bases. The CDR3 sequence: CASSYLGQRYSNQPQHF. The CDR3 region has the DNA TGTGCCAGTAGTTACTTAGGACAGAGATATAGCAATCAGCCCCAGCATTTT.

The V and J genes are TRBV30 and TRBJ2-6, with D possibly being TRBD1 (6 bases). Germline V lookup: CDR1 GTSNPN, CDR2 SVGIG (reference sequence). The length of the CDR3 is 14 residues. Trimming left V 8 bases short and J 5 bases short, with 16 bases between. The CDR3 region is CASDETGRANVLTF. The CDR3 DNA follows: TGTGCCAGCGACGAAACAGGGAGGGCCAACGTCCTGACTTTC.

The gene calls are TRBV7-2 and TRBJ2-1; no reliable D call. This CDR3 contains 14 residues. The V end was cut by 6 bases, the J end by 3 bases, with 12 bases between. Germline-derived CDR1 and CDR2 are SGHTA and FQGNSA. DNA of the CDR3: TGTGCCAGCAGTCGCGCGGTGAACTACAATGAGCAGTTCTTC. Residues: CASSRAVNYNEQFF.

This clone was observed a few times. The J gene is TRBJ2-5, the V gene TRBV10-3, with 8 nucleotides matching TRBD2. J gave up 1 base and V 4 bases, and 8 bases lay outside the gene matches. This CDR3 spans 16 amino acids. Per the germline V gene, CDR1 is ENHRY and CDR2 is SYGVKD. The CDR3 region is CAISGTIAGSQETQYF. The CDR3 DNA sequence: TGTGCCATCAGTGGGACTATAGCGGGAAGCCAAGAGACCCAGTACTTC.

V is TRBV6-5 and J is TRBJ2-1, with 9 bases fitting TRBD2. The CDR3 length is 16 residues. Trimming at V came to 1 base and at J to 3 bases, leaving 4 bases not matched to a gene. Germline lookup yields CDR1 MNHEY and CDR2 SVGAGI. Written as DNA, the CDR3 is TGTGCCAGCAGTTACTGGCGGGAGGGCCGCTACAATGAGCAGTTCTTC. Protein product: CASSYWREGRYNEQFF.

The J gene is TRBJ2-7, the V gene TRBV29-1; 11 nucleotides align to TRBD2. Germline CDR1 reads SQVTM; CDR2 reads ANQGSEA. The CDR3 has 16 residues. V shed 4 bases and J 4 bases; nucleotides not matched to a gene: 12. CDR3 coding DNA: TGCAGCGTTGGTCCCGATACTAGCGGGAGCGGGTACGAGCAGTACTTC. This codes for CSVGPDTSGSGYEQYF.

The V gene is TRBV7-9, the J gene TRBJ2-7; 9 positions match TRBD1. After removal of 1 base from V and 6 bases from J, the junction contained 13 bases not matched to a gene. CDR3 size: 17 residues. Germline V CDR1 and CDR2: SEHNR, FQNEAQ (reference sequence). CDR3 protein: CASSLVGPGTGLSEQYF. In DNA form, the CDR3 reads TGTGCCAGCAGCTTAGTGGGGCCGGGGACAGGGTTGTCCGAGCAGTACTTC.

The V call is TRBV11-1, the J call TRBJ2-7, with 10 bases matching TRBD1. The junction had 4 bases not matched to a gene; V was cut back by 5 bases and J by 3 bases. The length of the CDR3 is 14 residues. The V gene's germline CDR1 is SGHAT and CDR2 FQDESV (reference sequence). The CDR3 DNA reads as TGTGCCAGCAGCCCAAGGACAGGGGGCTACGAGCAGTACTTC. It codes for CASSPRTGGYEQYF.

The chain links TRBV28 to TRBJ1-4; no reliable D call. This CDR3 spans 15 amino acids. Trimming removed 5 bases from V and 0 bases from J, with 10 bases in between. Per the germline V gene, CDR1 is MDHEN and CDR2 is SYDVKM. In DNA, the CDR3 is TGTGCCAGCAGTCCCCCAGGTGCAACTAATGAAAAACTGTTTTTT. Translated, it gives CASSPPGATNEKLFF.

This chain joins TRBV19 and TRBJ2-2; maybe TRBD2 (5 bases). Trimming left V 3 bases short and J 3 bases short, with 8 bases between. The CDR3 is 14 residues long. CDR1 and CDR2 (germline): LNHDA, SQIVND (reference sequence). The DNA of the CDR3 is TGTGCCAGTAGTATTCGAGGGTACACCGGGGAGCTGTTTTTT. Its protein product is CASSIRGYTGELFF.

The V and J genes are TRBV13 and TRBJ2-1; weak D call: TRBD2 (5 bases). Trimming pared 2 bases from V and 4 bases from J, leaving 6 bases between. Germline loops: CDR1 PRHDT, CDR2 FYEKMQ (reference sequence). This CDR3 contains 13 residues. CDR3: CASSLRDYNEQFF. The DNA of the CDR3 is TGTGCCAGCAGCTTACGGGATTACAATGAGCAGTTCTTC.

V is TRBV9 and J is TRBJ2-3; 7 nucleotides line up with TRBD1. The V and J ends lost 0 bases and 3 bases, in that order; junction bases with no gene match: 4. Per germline, CDR1 SGDLS and CDR2 YYNGEE. The CDR3 is 15 amino acids. The CDR3 DNA follows: TGTGCCAGCAGCGTAGTGGGACAGATAACAGATACGCAGTATTTT. Translation gives CASSVVGQITDTQYF.

The chain links TRBV5-1 to TRBJ1-2; tentatively, D is TRBD1 (5 bases). Germline V gene lookup returns CDR1 SGHRS and CDR2 YFSETQ. The CDR3 is 14 residues long. V lost 0 bases, J lost 4 bases, and 10 bases lay in between. The CDR3 region is CASSLAGGGYGYTF. Here the CDR3 DNA reads TGCGCCAGCAGCTTGGCCGGGGGTGGCTATGGCTACACCTTC. The full variable domain, completed using reference TRBV5-1 and TRBJ1-2, is KAGVTQTPRYLIKTRGQQVTLSCSPISGHRSVSWYQQTPGQGLQFLFEYFSETQRNKGNFPGRFSGRQFSNSRSEMNVSTLELGDSALYLCASSLAGGGYGYTFGSGTRLTVV.

The chain employs TRBV7-9 and TRBJ1-4; 7 nucleotides line up with TRBD1. The CDR3 length is 15 residues. The junction had 1 base not matched to a gene; V was cut back by 1 base and J by 2 bases. Germline values: CDR1 SEHNR, CDR2 FQNEAQ (reference sequence). This chain's CDR3 is CASSLGQGTNEKLFF. In DNA, the CDR3 is TGTGCCAGCAGCTTAGGACAGGGCACTAATGAAAAACTGTTTTTT.

V usage is TRBV4-2 and J usage is TRBJ2-2, with TRBD1 matching over 8 bases. The germline gives CDR1 LGHNA, CDR2 YNFKEQ. The CDR3 totals 16 residues. The junction had 1 base not matched to a gene; V was cut back by 0 bases and J by 1 base. CDR3 coding DNA: TGTGCCAGCAGCCAAGACAGGGGGCAGAACACCGGGGAGCTGTTTTTT. It is translated as CASSQDRGQNTGELFF.

This clone was seen a handful of times. The chain employs TRBV9 and TRBJ2-2, with 9 positions matching TRBD2. This CDR3 is built from 17 residues. Trimming took 2 bases from V and 0 from J; bases not matched to a gene: 5. Germline lookup yields CDR1 SGDLS and CDR2 YYNGEE. The CDR3, as DNA: TGTGCCAGCAGCGTTCGACTAGCGGCGTCGAACACCGGGGAGCTGTTTTTT. It is translated as CASSVRLAASNTGELFF.

J is TRBJ2-1 and V is TRBV19, with 9 bases that match TRBD2. Germline values: CDR1 LNHDA, CDR2 SQIVND (reference sequence). Germline trimming cut 8 bases from V and 1 base from J; bases unmatched to any gene: 12. CDR3 size: 17 residues. In DNA, the CDR3 is TGTGCCAGTGGGGGGGGTAGCGGGGGACGGTCCTACAATGAGCAGTTCTTC. This codes for CASGGGSGGRSYNEQFF.

The chain recombines TRBV4-2 with TRBJ2-1, with 9 bases identical to TRBD2. There are 17 residues in the CDR3. Germline loops: CDR1 LGHNA, CDR2 YNFKEQ. V gave up 1 base and J gave up 6 bases; unmatched junction bases: 10. The CDR3 is CASSQGRGGVLLNEQFF. The CDR3 DNA reads as TGTGCCAGCAGCCAAGGCCGCGGGGGGGTATTACTCAATGAGCAGTTCTTC.